These T cell receptor beta chains were read from a single sample in a study of cytomegalovirus exposure and HLA in healthy donors. Sequencing was performed with immunoSEQ multiplex PCR; in TCRdb, only in-frame clones are kept and a portion is missing. Of 200,000 to 250,000 clones listed, 82% are singletons. Sequenced material: PBMCs. Receptors originate from a woman aged 40 to 55 in good health and CMV-seropositive. The CDR3 runs from the conserved cysteine through the conserved F or W. Fields, in order: clone size, J gene, V gene, CDR3 length, D gene, CDR3 DNA, CDR3 protein. A D gene is named only where the DNA matches it firmly. Clone size is given for some rows only: seen once, a few or many times, or a class if the clone is expanded.

clone_size: -
j_call: TRBJ2-2
v_call: TRBV6-4
cdr3_length: 15
d_call: TRBD1
cdr3_nt: TGTGCCAGCAGGGAAAGGACAGGGGGAACCGGGGAGCTGTTTTTT
cdr3_aa: CASRERTGGTGELFF

clone_size: few
j_call: TRBJ1-5
v_call: TRBV4-1
cdr3_length: 18
d_call: TRBD1
cdr3_nt: TGCGCCAGCAGCAACCGGGACAGGCGCTATCTAAGCGGTCAGCCCCAGCATTTT
cdr3_aa: CASSNRDRRYLSGQPQHF

clone_size: -
j_call: TRBJ2-3
v_call: TRBV5-6
cdr3_length: 16
d_call: TRBD2
cdr3_nt: TGTGCCAGCAGCTTGGAGCTAGCGGGGGGCTTAGATACGCAGTATTTT
cdr3_aa: CASSLELAGGLDTQYF

clone_size: few
j_call: TRBJ2-7
v_call: TRBV30
cdr3_length: 12
d_call: -
cdr3_nt: TGTGCCTGGAGTATGACAGGAAGCGAGCAGTACTTC
cdr3_aa: CAWSMTGSEQYF

clone_size: -
j_call: TRBJ2-3
v_call: TRBV27
cdr3_length: 16
d_call: TRBD2
cdr3_nt: TGTGCCAGCAGTTTCGGACTAGCGGCTAACACAGATACGCAGTATTTT
cdr3_aa: CASSFGLAANTDTQYF

clone_size: -
j_call: TRBJ2-7
v_call: TRBV11-2
cdr3_length: 15
d_call: TRBD1
cdr3_nt: TGTGCCAGCAGCTTCGGACAGGGGGTGATCAACGAGCAGTACTTC
cdr3_aa: CASSFGQGVINEQYF

clone_size: few
j_call: TRBJ1-4
v_call: TRBV7-9
cdr3_length: 14
d_call: -
cdr3_nt: TGTGCCAGCAGCTCCGGGACAACTAATGAAAAACTGTTTTTT
cdr3_aa: CASSSGTTNEKLFF

clone_size: -
j_call: TRBJ2-7
v_call: TRBV28
cdr3_length: 15
d_call: -
cdr3_nt: TGTGCCAGCAGCCCCCTAGACAGCCGTTCGTACGAGCAGTACTTC
cdr3_aa: CASSPLDSRSYEQYF

clone_size: -
j_call: TRBJ2-7
v_call: TRBV7-2
cdr3_length: 14
d_call: TRBD2
cdr3_nt: TGTGCCAGCAGCTTAAATAGGGCGGGGGGGGGTCAGTACTTC
cdr3_aa: CASSLNRAGGGQYF

clone_size: -
j_call: TRBJ1-5
v_call: TRBV7-9
cdr3_length: 15
d_call: -
cdr3_nt: TGTGCCAGCAGCTTAGCAGGGACTCGGGATCAGCCCCAGCATTTT
cdr3_aa: CASSLAGTRDQPQHF

clone_size: -
j_call: TRBJ2-7
v_call: TRBV6-1
cdr3_length: 13
d_call: -
cdr3_nt: TGTGCCAGCCTTGGGACTTTCTCCTACGAGCAGTACTTC
cdr3_aa: CASLGTFSYEQYF

clone_size: -
j_call: TRBJ1-1
v_call: TRBV2
cdr3_length: 16
d_call: TRBD1
cdr3_nt: TGTGCCAGCAGTAGGGACAGGGGACGTGGGTTTGATGAAGCTTTCTTT
cdr3_aa: CASSRDRGRGFDEAFF

clone_size: -
j_call: TRBJ1-2
v_call: TRBV12-5
cdr3_length: 14
d_call: -
cdr3_nt: TGTGCTAGTGGGCTCGAGGGAAAAGGCTATGGCTACACCTTC
cdr3_aa: CASGLEGKGYGYTF

clone_size: -
j_call: TRBJ1-1
v_call: TRBV6-5
cdr3_length: 14
d_call: -
cdr3_nt: TGTGCCAGCAGTGAAGTTCAGGGATTCACTGAAGCTTTCTTT
cdr3_aa: CASSEVQGFTEAFF

clone_size: -
j_call: TRBJ2-7
v_call: TRBV6-5
cdr3_length: 14
d_call: TRBD1
cdr3_nt: TGTGCCAGCAGTTACTCAAGACAGGGTTACGAGCAGTACTTC
cdr3_aa: CASSYSRQGYEQYF

clone_size: -
j_call: TRBJ2-1
v_call: TRBV5-4
cdr3_length: 15
d_call: TRBD2
cdr3_nt: TGTGCCAGCAGCTGGGGACTAGCGGGAGGCAATGAGCAGTTCTTC
cdr3_aa: CASSWGLAGGNEQFF

clone_size: -
j_call: TRBJ2-5
v_call: TRBV5-4
cdr3_length: 13
d_call: TRBD1
cdr3_nt: TGTGCCAGCAGCCTCACAGGGGGAGAGACCCAGTACTTC
cdr3_aa: CASSLTGGETQYF

clone_size: -
j_call: TRBJ2-7
v_call: TRBV6-1
cdr3_length: 16
d_call: TRBD1
cdr3_nt: TGTGCCAGCAGTGCCCGAGGACAGGGGACTACCTACGAGCAGTACTTC
cdr3_aa: CASSARGQGTTYEQYF

clone_size: -
j_call: TRBJ1-2
v_call: TRBV7-2
cdr3_length: 13
d_call: -
cdr3_nt: TGTGCCAGCAGCTCGGGGGGAAAGTATGGCTACACCTTC
cdr3_aa: CASSSGGKYGYTF

clone_size: many
j_call: TRBJ2-7
v_call: TRBV5-5
cdr3_length: 13
d_call: -
cdr3_nt: TGCGCCAGCAGCCAACGTACAGGGCGAGAGCAGTACTTC
cdr3_aa: CASSQRTGREQYF

clone_size: few
j_call: TRBJ1-1
v_call: TRBV29-1
cdr3_length: 14
d_call: -
cdr3_nt: TGCAGCGTGGGGGGGGGACACAAGAACACTGAAGCTTTCTTT
cdr3_aa: CSVGGGHKNTEAFF

clone_size: -
j_call: TRBJ2-7
v_call: TRBV7-2
cdr3_length: 14
d_call: -
cdr3_nt: TGTGCCAGCAGCTACCATGAGGGTCCCTACGAGCAGTACTTC
cdr3_aa: CASSYHEGPYEQYF

clone_size: -
j_call: TRBJ1-3
v_call: TRBV7-2
cdr3_length: 17
d_call: -
cdr3_nt: TGTGCCAGCAGCTTAGGGGTGTCAAGTGGTTTCGGGAACACCATATATTTT
cdr3_aa: CASSLGVSSGFGNTIYF

clone_size: -
j_call: TRBJ2-3
v_call: TRBV7-9
cdr3_length: 12
d_call: -
cdr3_nt: TGTTCCAGCAGCTTCATCACAGATACGCAGTATTTT
cdr3_aa: CSSSFITDTQYF

clone_size: -
j_call: TRBJ2-4
v_call: TRBV5-8
cdr3_length: 16
d_call: -
cdr3_nt: TGTGCCAGCAGCCCCCATTACGACACAGTCAAAAACATTCAGTACTTC
cdr3_aa: CASSPHYDTVKNIQYF

clone_size: -
j_call: TRBJ2-5
v_call: TRBV27
cdr3_length: 15
d_call: TRBD2
cdr3_nt: TGTGCCAGCACCAGGAGCAGCGCGGGAGAAGCGACCCAGTACTTC
cdr3_aa: CASTRSSAGEATQYF

clone_size: -
j_call: TRBJ2-7
v_call: TRBV27
cdr3_length: 13
d_call: -
cdr3_nt: TGTGCCAGCAGTTTAGGTACGGGTTACGAGCAGTACTTC
cdr3_aa: CASSLGTGYEQYF

clone_size: many
j_call: TRBJ1-1
v_call: TRBV5-4
cdr3_length: 12
d_call: -
cdr3_nt: TGTGCCAGCAGCCGGGGGTTGGCTGAAGCTTTCTTT
cdr3_aa: CASSRGLAEAFF

clone_size: -
j_call: TRBJ2-7
v_call: TRBV6-5
cdr3_length: 14
d_call: -
cdr3_nt: TGTGCCAGCAGCACGTTGCTGGGGACAAACGAGCAGTACTTC
cdr3_aa: CASSTLLGTNEQYF

clone_size: -
j_call: TRBJ1-6
v_call: TRBV30
cdr3_length: 15
d_call: -
cdr3_nt: TGTGCCTGGAGTGTAGGAGGGCCTAATAATTCACCCCTCCACTTT
cdr3_aa: CAWSVGGPNNSPLHF

clone_size: -
j_call: TRBJ2-7
v_call: TRBV7-9
cdr3_length: 16
d_call: -
cdr3_nt: TGTGCCAGCAGCTTAGTGGTAGGGGGGGCCTCCTACGAGCAGTACTTC
cdr3_aa: CASSLVVGGASYEQYF

clone_size: -
j_call: TRBJ2-3
v_call: TRBV9
cdr3_length: 15
d_call: -
cdr3_nt: TGTGCCAGCAGCCAGATGGACACCGCCACAGATACGCAGTATTTT
cdr3_aa: CASSQMDTATDTQYF

clone_size: -
j_call: TRBJ2-5
v_call: TRBV7-9
cdr3_length: 17
d_call: TRBD2
cdr3_nt: TGTGCCAGCAGCTTAGCGGGGTGGGGACTAGCTTACGAGACCCAGTACTTC
cdr3_aa: CASSLAGWGLAYETQYF

clone_size: -
j_call: TRBJ2-5
v_call: TRBV7-3
cdr3_length: 13
d_call: -
cdr3_nt: TGTGCCAGCAGCTGGACAGCCGGAGAGACCCAGTACTTC
cdr3_aa: CASSWTAGETQYF

clone_size: -
j_call: TRBJ2-7
v_call: TRBV28
cdr3_length: 16
d_call: TRBD1
cdr3_nt: TGTGCCAGCAGTCCCTCGGGACAGGGAAATTCCTACGAGCAGTACTTC
cdr3_aa: CASSPSGQGNSYEQYF

clone_size: -
j_call: TRBJ2-5
v_call: TRBV4-2
cdr3_length: 14
d_call: -
cdr3_nt: TGTGCCAGCAGCCCCCAGAGCAGCGCAGAGACCCAGTACTTC
cdr3_aa: CASSPQSSAETQYF

clone_size: once
j_call: TRBJ2-7
v_call: TRBV7-2
cdr3_length: 14
d_call: -
cdr3_nt: TGTGCCAGCAGCTCCCCGACAAGCTCCTACGAGCAGTACTTC
cdr3_aa: CASSSPTSSYEQYF

clone_size: few
j_call: TRBJ2-5
v_call: TRBV5-4
cdr3_length: 20
d_call: TRBD1
cdr3_nt: TGTGCCAGCAGCTTGGGGAGGGACAGGGTGACGACTCTGGGGCAAGAGACCCAGTACTTC
cdr3_aa: CASSLGRDRVTTLGQETQYF

clone_size: -
j_call: TRBJ1-1
v_call: TRBV12-5
cdr3_length: 19
d_call: TRBD1
cdr3_nt: TGTGCTAGTGGTTTGCCCCGGACAGGGGAGGGGAGGGTCCGTGCTGAAGCTTTCTTT
cdr3_aa: CASGLPRTGEGRVRAEAFF

clone_size: -
j_call: TRBJ1-2
v_call: TRBV19
cdr3_length: 15
d_call: -
cdr3_nt: TGTGCCAGTAGTATAGATAGGAGGGCAGGGAATGGCTACACCTTC
cdr3_aa: CASSIDRRAGNGYTF

clone_size: few
j_call: TRBJ2-7
v_call: TRBV14
cdr3_length: 15
d_call: -
cdr3_nt: TGTGCCAGCCCCGGGTTGGTCATCCCAACCTACGAGCAGTACTTC
cdr3_aa: CASPGLVIPTYEQYF

clone_size: -
j_call: TRBJ1-5
v_call: TRBV19
cdr3_length: 15
d_call: -
cdr3_nt: TGTGCCAGTAGTATAAGTCAGGGTAGCAATCAGCCCCAGCATTTT
cdr3_aa: CASSISQGSNQPQHF

clone_size: few
j_call: TRBJ1-6
v_call: TRBV30
cdr3_length: 21
d_call: TRBD1
cdr3_nt: TGTGCCTGGAGTGTACTCTTTTCAGGGGGCGCGGAGTGGTCCTATAATTCACCCCTCCACTTT
cdr3_aa: CAWSVLFSGGAEWSYNSPLHF

clone_size: -
j_call: TRBJ1-2
v_call: TRBV5-4
cdr3_length: 12
d_call: -
cdr3_nt: TGTGCCAGCAGCTTGGTTAGCTATGGCTACACCTTC
cdr3_aa: CASSLVSYGYTF